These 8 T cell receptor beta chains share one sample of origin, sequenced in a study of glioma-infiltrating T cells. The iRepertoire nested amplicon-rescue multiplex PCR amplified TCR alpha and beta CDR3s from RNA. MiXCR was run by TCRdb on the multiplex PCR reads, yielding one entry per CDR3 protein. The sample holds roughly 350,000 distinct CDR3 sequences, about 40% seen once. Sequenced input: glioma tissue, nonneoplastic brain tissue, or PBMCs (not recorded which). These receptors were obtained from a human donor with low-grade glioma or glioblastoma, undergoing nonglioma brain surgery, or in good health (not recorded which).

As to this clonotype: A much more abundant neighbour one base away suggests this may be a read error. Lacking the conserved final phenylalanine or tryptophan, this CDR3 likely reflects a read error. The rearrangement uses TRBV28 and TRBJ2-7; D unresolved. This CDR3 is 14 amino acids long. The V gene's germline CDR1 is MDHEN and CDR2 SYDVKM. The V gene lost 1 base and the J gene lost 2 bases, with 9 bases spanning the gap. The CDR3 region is CASSLLWTTYEQYL. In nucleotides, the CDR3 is TGTGCCAGCAGTTTATTGTGGACCACCTACGAGCAGTACTTG.

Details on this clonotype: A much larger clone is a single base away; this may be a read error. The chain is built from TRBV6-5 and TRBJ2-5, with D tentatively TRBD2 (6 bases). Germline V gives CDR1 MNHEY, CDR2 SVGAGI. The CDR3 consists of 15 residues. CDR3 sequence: CAGSYPRSGQETQYF. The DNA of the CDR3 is TGTGCCGGCAGTTACCCCCGTAGCGGACAAGAGACCCAGTACTTC.

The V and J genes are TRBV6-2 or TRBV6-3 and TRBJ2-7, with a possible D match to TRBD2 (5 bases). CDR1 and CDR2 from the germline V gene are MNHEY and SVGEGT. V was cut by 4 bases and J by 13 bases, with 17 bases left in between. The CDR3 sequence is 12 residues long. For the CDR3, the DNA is TGTGCCAGCAGTTCCCATAGCGAGCCCCTTTACTTC. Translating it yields CASSSHSEPLYF.

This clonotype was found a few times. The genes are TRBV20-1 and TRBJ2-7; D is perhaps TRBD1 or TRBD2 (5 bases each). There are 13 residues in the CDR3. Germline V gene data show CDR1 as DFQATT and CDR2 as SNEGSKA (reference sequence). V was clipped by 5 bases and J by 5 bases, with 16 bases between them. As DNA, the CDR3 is TGCAGTGCTGCCCGGAGTCGGGACGACGAGCAGTACTTC. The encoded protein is CSAARSRDDEQYF.

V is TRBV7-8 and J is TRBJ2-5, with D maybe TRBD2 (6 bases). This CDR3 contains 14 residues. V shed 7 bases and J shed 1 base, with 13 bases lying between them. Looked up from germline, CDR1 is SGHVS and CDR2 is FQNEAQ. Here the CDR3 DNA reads TGTGCCAGCATTCGGTGGAGGGCCCAAGAGACCCAGTACTTC. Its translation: CASIRWRAQETQYF.

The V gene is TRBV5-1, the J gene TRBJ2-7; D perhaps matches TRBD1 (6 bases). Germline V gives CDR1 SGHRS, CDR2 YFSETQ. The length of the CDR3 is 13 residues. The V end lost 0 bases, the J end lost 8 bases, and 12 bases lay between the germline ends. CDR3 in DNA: TGCGCCAGCAGCTTGGACAGGGAGTACAAGCAGTACTTC. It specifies CASSLDREYKQYF. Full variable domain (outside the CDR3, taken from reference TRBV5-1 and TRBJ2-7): KAGVTQTPRYLIKTRGQQVTLSCSPISGHRSVSWYQQTPGQGLQFLFEYFSETQRNKGNFPGRFSGRQFSNSRSEMNVSTLELGDSALYLCASSLDREYKQYFGPGTRLTVT.

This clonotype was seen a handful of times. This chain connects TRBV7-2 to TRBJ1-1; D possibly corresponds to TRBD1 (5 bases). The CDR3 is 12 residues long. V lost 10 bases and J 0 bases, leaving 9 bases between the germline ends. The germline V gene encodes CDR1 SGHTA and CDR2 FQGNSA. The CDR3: CTTTGVNTEAFF. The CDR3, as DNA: TGTACCACCACGGGGGTGAACACTGAAGCTTTCTTT.

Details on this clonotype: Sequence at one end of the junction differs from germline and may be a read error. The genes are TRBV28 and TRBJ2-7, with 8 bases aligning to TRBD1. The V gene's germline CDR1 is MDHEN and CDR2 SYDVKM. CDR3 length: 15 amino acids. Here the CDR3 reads CASSESGQVDYERYF. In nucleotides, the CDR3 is TGTGCCAGCAGTGAATCGGGACAGGTGGACTACGAGCGGTACTTC.